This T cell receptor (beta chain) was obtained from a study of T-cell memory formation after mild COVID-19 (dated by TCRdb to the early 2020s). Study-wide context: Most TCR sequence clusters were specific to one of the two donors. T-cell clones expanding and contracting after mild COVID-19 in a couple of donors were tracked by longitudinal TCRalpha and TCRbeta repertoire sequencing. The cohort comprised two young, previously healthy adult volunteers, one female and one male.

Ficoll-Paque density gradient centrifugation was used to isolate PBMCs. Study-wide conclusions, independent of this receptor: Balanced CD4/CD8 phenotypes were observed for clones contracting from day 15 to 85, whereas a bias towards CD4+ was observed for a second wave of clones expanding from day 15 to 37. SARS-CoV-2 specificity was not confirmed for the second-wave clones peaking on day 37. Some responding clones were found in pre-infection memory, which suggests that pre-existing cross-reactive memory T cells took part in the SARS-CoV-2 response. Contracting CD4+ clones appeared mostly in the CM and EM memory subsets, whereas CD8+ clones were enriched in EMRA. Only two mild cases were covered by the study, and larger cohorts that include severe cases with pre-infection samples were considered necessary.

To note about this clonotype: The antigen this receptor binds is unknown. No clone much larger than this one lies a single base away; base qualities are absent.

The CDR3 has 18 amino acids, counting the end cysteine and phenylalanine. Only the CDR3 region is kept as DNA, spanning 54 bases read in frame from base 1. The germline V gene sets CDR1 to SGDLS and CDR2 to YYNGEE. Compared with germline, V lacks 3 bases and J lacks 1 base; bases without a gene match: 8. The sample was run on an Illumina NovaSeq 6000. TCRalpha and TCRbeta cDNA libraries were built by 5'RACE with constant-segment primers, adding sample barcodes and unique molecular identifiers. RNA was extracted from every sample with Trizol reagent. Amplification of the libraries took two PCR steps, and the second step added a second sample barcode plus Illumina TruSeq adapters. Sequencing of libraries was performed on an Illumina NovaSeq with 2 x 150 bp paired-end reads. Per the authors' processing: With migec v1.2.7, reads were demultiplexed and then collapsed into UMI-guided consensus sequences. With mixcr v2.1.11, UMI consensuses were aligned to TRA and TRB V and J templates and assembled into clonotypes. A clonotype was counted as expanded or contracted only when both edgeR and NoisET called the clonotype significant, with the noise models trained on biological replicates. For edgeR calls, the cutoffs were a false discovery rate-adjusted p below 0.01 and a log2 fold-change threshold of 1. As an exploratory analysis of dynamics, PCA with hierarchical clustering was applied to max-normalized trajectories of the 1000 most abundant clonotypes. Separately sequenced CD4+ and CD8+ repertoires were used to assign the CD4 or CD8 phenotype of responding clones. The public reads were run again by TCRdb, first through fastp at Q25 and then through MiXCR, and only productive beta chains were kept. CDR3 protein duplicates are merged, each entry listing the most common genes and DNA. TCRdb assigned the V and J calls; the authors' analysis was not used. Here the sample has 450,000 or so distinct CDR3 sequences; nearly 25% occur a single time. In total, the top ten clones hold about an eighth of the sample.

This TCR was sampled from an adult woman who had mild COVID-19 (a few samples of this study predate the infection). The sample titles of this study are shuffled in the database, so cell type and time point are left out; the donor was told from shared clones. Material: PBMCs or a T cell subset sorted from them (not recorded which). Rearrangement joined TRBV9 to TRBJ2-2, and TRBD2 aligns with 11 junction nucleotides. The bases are TGTGCCAGCAGCGAGACTAGCGGGATCATAGTGAACACCGGGGAGCTGTTTTTT. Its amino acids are CASSETSGIIVNTGELFF.